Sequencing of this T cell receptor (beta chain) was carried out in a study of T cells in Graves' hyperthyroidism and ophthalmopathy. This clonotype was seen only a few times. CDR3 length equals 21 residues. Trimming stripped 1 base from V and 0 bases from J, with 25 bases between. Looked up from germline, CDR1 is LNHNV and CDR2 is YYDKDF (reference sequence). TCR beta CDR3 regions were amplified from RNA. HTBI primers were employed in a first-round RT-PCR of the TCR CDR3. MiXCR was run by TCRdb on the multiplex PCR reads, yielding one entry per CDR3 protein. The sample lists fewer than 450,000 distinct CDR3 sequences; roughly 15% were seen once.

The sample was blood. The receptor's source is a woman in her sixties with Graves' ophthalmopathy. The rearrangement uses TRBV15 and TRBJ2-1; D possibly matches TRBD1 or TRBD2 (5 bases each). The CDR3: CATSRVPPGRSGPSSYNEQFF. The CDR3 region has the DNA TGTGCCACCAGCAGAGTCCCCCCTGGTCGTTCGGGGCCGAGCTCCTACAATGAGCAGTTCTTC.